These 13 T cell receptor beta chains share one sample of origin, sequenced in a study of glioma-infiltrating T cells. Using RNA template, CDR3s of TCR alpha and beta were amplified with iRepertoire arm-PCR. TCRdb fed the multiplex PCR reads into MiXCR, producing one record per CDR3 protein. Of some 190,000 distinct CDR3 sequences in the sample, over 30% were seen once. Sequencing used glioma tissue, nonneoplastic brain tissue, or PBMCs (not recorded which). These receptors were obtained from a human donor with low-grade glioma or glioblastoma, undergoing nonglioma brain surgery, or in good health (not recorded which).

At least ten counts were recorded for this clonotype. V and J are TRBV27 and TRBJ2-7, with 11 bases lining up with TRBD1. The V and J ends lost 2 bases and 2 bases, in that order; junction bases with no gene match: 2. The CDR3 has 15 residues. Germline V lookup: CDR1 MNHEY, CDR2 SMNVEV (reference sequence). The CDR3 nucleotides read TGTGCCAGCAGTTTAGTGGGACAGGGGGCCTACGAGCAGTACTTC. It encodes CASSLVGQGAYEQYF.

This chain links TRBV12-5 with TRBJ2-2; TRBD1 matches at 9 bases. CDR3 length equals 17 residues. CDR1 LGHNT and CDR2 FRNRAP come from the germline V gene. J was trimmed by 2 bases and V by 2 bases; bases with no gene match: 6. DNA of the CDR3: TGTGCTAGTGGTTTGTCCCGGACAGGGGAAAACACCGGGGAGCTGTTTTTT. As protein: CASGLSRTGENTGELFF.

This clonotype was picked up many times. CDR3 DNA sequence: TGTGCCAGCAGTTTAGGGGCGTCCTACGAGCAGTACTTC. Translating gives CASSLGASYEQYF. The chain is built from TRBV28 and TRBJ2-7; a weak D match, TRBD1 (5 bases). Germline loops: CDR1 MDHEN, CDR2 SYDVKM. There are 13 residues in the CDR3. The ends were cut back, 2 bases at V and 1 base at J, with 6 bases in the middle.

Remarks on this clonotype: A much larger clone sits a single nucleotide away, making a read error possible. The gene calls are TRBV6-2 or TRBV6-3 and TRBJ1-3; D not resolved. Per germline, CDR1 MNHEY and CDR2 SVGEGT. The CDR3 runs 16 residues. Trimming cost V 7 bases and J 0 bases, with 16 bases left between them. In DNA, the CDR3 is TGTGCCAGCACTCACCCCACGCCCAACTCTGGAAACACCATATATTTT. Translating it yields CASTHPTPNSGNTIYF.

As regards this clonotype: A much more abundant neighbour one base away suggests this may be a read error. V and J are TRBV6-1 and TRBJ2-6; D possibly corresponds to TRBD1 (6 bases). With 7 bases removed from V and 5 bases from J, the gap between germline ends came to 15 bases. Looked up from germline, CDR1 is MNHNS and CDR2 is SASEGT. The CDR3 spans 15 residues. CDR3 loop: CASIRGGSRANVLTF. The CDR3 DNA is TGTGCCAGCATCAGAGGGGGTTCTCGGGCCAACGTCCTGACTTTC.

The chain recombines TRBV6-1 with TRBJ2-1; either TRBD1 or TRBD2 may supply D (6 bases each). Germline V CDR1 and CDR2: MNHNS, SASEGT. CDR3 length: 14 amino acids. DNA of the CDR3: TGTGCATGTCGGGGGCCTTCCTCCTACAATGAGCAGTTCTTC. This gives the protein CACRGPSSYNEQFF.

This clonotype was detected only a few times. CDR3 nucleotides: TGTGCCAGCGCCGGGACAGCTAAATCTGGGGCCAACGTCCTGACTTTC. It is translated as CASAGTAKSGANVLTF. This chain links TRBV19 with TRBJ2-6; 7 bases map to TRBD1. The ends lost 9 bases at V and 1 base at J; junction bases unmatched: 9. The V gene's germline CDR1 is LNHDA and CDR2 SQIVND (reference sequence). The CDR3 length is 16 residues.

Regarding this clonotype: A much larger clone is a single base away; this may be a read error. Likely a read error: the CDR3 ends without its conserved phenylalanine or tryptophan. The V call is TRBV2, the J call TRBJ2-7, with D unclear. The CDR3 loop spans 13 amino acids. V was shortened by 4 bases and J by 3 bases, with 10 bases between the two germline ends. Germline values: CDR1 SNHLY, CDR2 FYNNEI. CDR3 DNA: TGTGCCAGCAGTGTGGGCAGTTACTACGAGCAGTACTCC. It translates to CASSVGSYYEQYS.

This clonotype was counted a few times. The gene calls are TRBV5-1 and TRBJ2-1; TRBD1 or TRBD2 may be the D gene (5 bases each). V was pared by 5 bases and J by 6 bases, with 15 bases between. The CDR3 loop spans 14 amino acids. Germline lookup yields CDR1 SGHRS and CDR2 YFSETQ. The CDR3: CASRDTGTINEQFF. The DNA for the CDR3 is TGCGCCAGCAGGGACACCGGGACCATCAATGAGCAGTTCTTC.

The V and J genes are TRBV19 and TRBJ2-1; TRBD2 matches 9 bases. Germline V gene data show CDR1 as LNHDA and CDR2 as SQIVND (reference sequence). The CDR3 loop spans 13 amino acids. V lost 0 bases and J lost 10; bases outside the gene matches: 1. DNA of the CDR3: TGTGCCAGTAGTATAGAGCGGGAGGGCGAGCAGTTCTTC. Protein product: CASSIEREGEQFF.

This clonotype was picked up many times. V gene TRBV28 combines with J gene TRBJ1-3; 8 positions agree with TRBD1. CDR1 is MDHEN and CDR2 is SYDVKM in the germline V gene. With V trimmed by 7 bases and J by 0 bases, 8 bases remained unmatched. The CDR3 spans 16 residues. The CDR3 region has the DNA TGTGCCAGCAAACCGACAGGGGCCCACTCTGGAAACACCATATATTTT. This sequence encodes CASKPTGAHSGNTIYF.

This clonotype showed up many times. The genes are TRBV6-2 or TRBV6-3 and TRBJ2-6; D uncertain. V gave up 7 bases and J gave up 2 bases, with 6 bases separating them. The germline gives CDR1 MNHEY, CDR2 SVGEGT. The CDR3 consists of 13 residues. The DNA of the CDR3 is TGTGCCAGCAAGTCAGCTGGGGCCAACGTCCTGACTTTC. Protein: CASKSAGANVLTF.

On this clonotype: A read error is possible here, since a much larger clone lies one base away. The chain recombines TRBV4-2 with TRBJ2-7; no clear D. Germline V gene sequence: CDR1 LGHNA, CDR2 YNFKEQ. CDR3 size: 14 residues. The CDR3 reads CASSQATNTYEKYF. The CDR3 DNA sequence: TGTGCCAGCAGCCAAGCCACCAATACCTACGAGAAGTACTTC.